Listed here is a single T cell receptor beta chain. Its specificity is not known. This specimen belongs to a study of cytomegalovirus exposure and HLA in healthy donors. Study results and caveats: Sequencing probably produced one cluster of sequence variants that were highly shared. Researchers reported in a later analysis that common viral pathogens appeared linked to several top clusters.

This CDR3 comprises 16 residues. J gave up 3 bases and V 0 bases, and 7 bases lay outside the gene matches. Germline values: CDR1 SGHRS, CDR2 YFSETQ. The PCR contained 60 Vbeta and 13 Jbeta primers. Original handling: Later analysis identified tens of millions of unique TCR beta chains, 9 million to 12 million shared. Sequencing was performed with immunoSEQ multiplex PCR; in TCRdb, only in-frame clones are kept and a portion is missing. That table furnishes V, J and clone size, whereas the DNA furnished D and trimming. The sample has tens of thousands of clones. Each donor was healthy, and each was a bone marrow donor.

The receptor was isolated from a female donor in good health and CMV-seronegative. The material sequenced was PBMCs. This sequence joins TRBV5-1 and TRBJ1-1; TRBD1 agrees at 8 bases. CDR3 amino acids: CASSLVQGGIDTEAFF. The CDR3, as DNA: TGCGCCAGCAGCTTGGTACAGGGGGGAATTGACACTGAAGCTTTCTTT.